The subject of this entry is one TCR beta chain. The antigen is undetermined. This sample was included in a study of T cell responses to AZD1222 COVID-19 vaccine. Libraries were prepared by immunoSEQ multiplex PCR; TCRdb keeps only in-frame clonotypes and omits some of them. This table has about 110,000 clones, just under 95% appearing once. Germline V gene data show CDR1 as MDHEN and CDR2 as SYDVKM. V dropped 7 bases and J dropped 7; count of bases not matched to a gene: 12. The CDR3 has 17 amino acids. Overall study findings and caveats: Unmutated variant regions are reportedly targeted by nearly half of spike-specific TCRs. The donors showed a predominance of white British ancestry and of females, with possible underestimation of clonal diversity.

The sequence derives from an adult in good health. Sequenced material: peripheral blood, taken on day 0 of AZD1222 vaccination. The V call is TRBV28, the J call TRBJ2-1; 14 nucleotides agree with TRBD2. CDR3 nucleotide sequence: TGTGCCAGCAAGTTTGGCTCCGGGACTAGCGGGGGTAATGAGCAGTTCTTC. Its translation is CASKFGSGTSGGNEQFF.